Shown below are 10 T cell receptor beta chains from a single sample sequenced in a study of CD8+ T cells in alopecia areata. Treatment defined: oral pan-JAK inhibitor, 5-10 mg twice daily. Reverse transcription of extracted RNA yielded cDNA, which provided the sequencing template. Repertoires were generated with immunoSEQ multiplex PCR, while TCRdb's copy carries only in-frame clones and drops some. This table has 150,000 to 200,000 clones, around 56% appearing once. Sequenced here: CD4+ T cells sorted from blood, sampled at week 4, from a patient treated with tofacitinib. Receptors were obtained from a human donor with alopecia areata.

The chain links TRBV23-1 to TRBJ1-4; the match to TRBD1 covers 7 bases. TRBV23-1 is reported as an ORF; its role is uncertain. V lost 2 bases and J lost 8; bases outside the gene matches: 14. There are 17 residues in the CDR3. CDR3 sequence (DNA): TGCGCCAGCAGTCAAACCCCCCTTGACAGGGAGAACGAAAAACTGTTTTTT. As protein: CASSQTPLDRENEKLFF.

This chain's CDR3 is CAWSGLSYQQYF. CDR3 coding DNA: TGTGCCTGGAGTGGGCTGTCATACCAGCAGTACTTC. The genes are TRBV30 and TRBJ2-7; D uncertain. Trimming removed 1 base at V and 8 bases at J, with 12 bases between. This CDR3 contains 12 residues. Germline V CDR1 and CDR2: GTSNPN, SVGIG (reference sequence).

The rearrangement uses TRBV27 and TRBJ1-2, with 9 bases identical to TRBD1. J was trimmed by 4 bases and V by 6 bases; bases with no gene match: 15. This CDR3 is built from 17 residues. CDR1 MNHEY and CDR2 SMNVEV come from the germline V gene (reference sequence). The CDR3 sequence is CASRGWTGVGRGYGYTF. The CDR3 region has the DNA TGTGCCAGCAGGGGGTGGACAGGGGTGGGGAGAGGCTATGGCTACACCTTC.

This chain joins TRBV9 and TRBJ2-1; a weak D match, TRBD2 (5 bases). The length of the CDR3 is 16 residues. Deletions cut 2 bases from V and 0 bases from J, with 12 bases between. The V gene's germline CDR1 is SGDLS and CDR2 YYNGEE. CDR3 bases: TGTGCCAGCAGCGTCCCGACTGGGAGCTCCTACAATGAGCAGTTCTTC. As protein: CASSVPTGSSYNEQFF.

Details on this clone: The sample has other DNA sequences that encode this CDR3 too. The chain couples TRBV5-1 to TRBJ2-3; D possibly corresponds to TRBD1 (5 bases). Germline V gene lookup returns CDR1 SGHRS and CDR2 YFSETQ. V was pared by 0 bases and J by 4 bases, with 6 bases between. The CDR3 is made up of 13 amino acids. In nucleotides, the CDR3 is TGCGCCAGCAGCTTGGAAGGGGCAGATACGCAGTATTTT. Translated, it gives CASSLEGADTQYF.

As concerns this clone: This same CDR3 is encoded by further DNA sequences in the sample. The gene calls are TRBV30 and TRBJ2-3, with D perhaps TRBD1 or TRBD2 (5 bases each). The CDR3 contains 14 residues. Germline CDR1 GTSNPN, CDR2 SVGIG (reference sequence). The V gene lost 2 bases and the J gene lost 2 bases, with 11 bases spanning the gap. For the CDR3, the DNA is TGTGCCTGGAGTCCGGGGCGGCACACAGATACGCAGTATTTT. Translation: CAWSPGRHTDTQYF.

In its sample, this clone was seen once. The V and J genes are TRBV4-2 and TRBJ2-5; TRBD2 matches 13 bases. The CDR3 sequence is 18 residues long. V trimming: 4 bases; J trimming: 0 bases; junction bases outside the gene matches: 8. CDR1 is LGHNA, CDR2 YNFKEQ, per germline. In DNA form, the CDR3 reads TGTGCCAGCAGCCGCAGGACTAGCGGGGGATACGACCAAGAGACCCAGTACTTC. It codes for CASSRRTSGGYDQETQYF.

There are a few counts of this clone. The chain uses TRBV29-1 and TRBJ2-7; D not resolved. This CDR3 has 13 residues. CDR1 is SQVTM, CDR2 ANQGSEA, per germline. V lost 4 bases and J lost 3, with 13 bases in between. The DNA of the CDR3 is TGCAGCGTTGGTCGCGAGTCTTACTACGAGCAGTACTTC. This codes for CSVGRESYYEQYF.

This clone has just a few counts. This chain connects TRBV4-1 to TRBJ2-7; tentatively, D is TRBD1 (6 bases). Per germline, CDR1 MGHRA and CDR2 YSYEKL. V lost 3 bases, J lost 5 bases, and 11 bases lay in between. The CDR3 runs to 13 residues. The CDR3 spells CASSQGRQDEQYF. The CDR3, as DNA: TGCGCCAGCAGCCAGGGAAGACAGGACGAGCAGTACTTC.

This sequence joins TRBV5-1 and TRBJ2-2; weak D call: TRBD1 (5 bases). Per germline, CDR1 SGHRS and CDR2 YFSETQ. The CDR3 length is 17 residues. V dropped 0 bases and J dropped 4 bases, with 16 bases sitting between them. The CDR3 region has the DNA TGCGCCAGCAGCTTGGGGGGCCATCGTGTTAGCACCGGGGAGCTGTTTTTT. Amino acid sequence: CASSLGGHRVSTGELFF.